The present T cell receptor (beta chain) was sequenced within a study of T cell changes during pregnancy in multiple sclerosis. TCRdb's copy holds only in-frame clones and misses some; the assay was immunoSEQ multiplex PCR. Among 100,000 or so clones listed, about 91% were seen once. The V gene's germline CDR1 is SGDLS and CDR2 YYNGEE. The germline V and J ends were trimmed by 3 bases and 6 bases, with 18 bases remaining between them. The CDR3 length is 15 residues. Sample: peripheral blood, taken in the second trimester of pregnancy. The clonotype originates from a female donor with multiple sclerosis, enrolled in a pregnancy study. The V call is TRBV9, the J call TRBJ1-2, with D tentatively TRBD1 (5 bases). CDR3 protein: CASSALQGAGHGYTF. The CDR3 DNA reads as TGTGCCAGCAGCGCACTCCAGGGTGCTGGGCATGGCTACACCTTC.